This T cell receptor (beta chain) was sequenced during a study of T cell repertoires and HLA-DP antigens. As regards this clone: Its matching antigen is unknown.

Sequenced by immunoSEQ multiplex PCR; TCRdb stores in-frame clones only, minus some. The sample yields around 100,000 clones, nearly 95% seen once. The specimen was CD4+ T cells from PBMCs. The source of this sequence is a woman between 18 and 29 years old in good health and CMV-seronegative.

CDR3 sequence reads: CASSPRMNTEAFF. The CDR3 bases are TGTGCCAGCAGTCCCCGAATGAACACTGAAGCTTTCTTT. The rearrangement joins TRBV2 to TRBJ1-1; D is unresolved. The CDR3 is made up of 13 amino acids. Trimming took 5 bases from V and 0 from J, leaving 7 bases between them. Germline CDR1 and CDR2: SNHLY and FYNNEI.